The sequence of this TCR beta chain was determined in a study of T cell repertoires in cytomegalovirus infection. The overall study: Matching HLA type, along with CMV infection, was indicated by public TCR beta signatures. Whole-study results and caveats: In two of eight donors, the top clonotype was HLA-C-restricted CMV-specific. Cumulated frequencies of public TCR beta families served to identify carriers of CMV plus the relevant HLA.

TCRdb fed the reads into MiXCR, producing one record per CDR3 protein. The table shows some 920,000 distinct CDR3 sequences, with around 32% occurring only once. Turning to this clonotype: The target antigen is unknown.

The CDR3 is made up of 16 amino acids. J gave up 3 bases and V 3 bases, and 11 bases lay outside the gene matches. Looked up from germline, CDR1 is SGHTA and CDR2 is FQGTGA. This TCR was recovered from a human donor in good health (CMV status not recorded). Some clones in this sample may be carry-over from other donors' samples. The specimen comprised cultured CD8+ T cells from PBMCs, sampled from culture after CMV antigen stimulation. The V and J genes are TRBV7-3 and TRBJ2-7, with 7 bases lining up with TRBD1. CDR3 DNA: TGTGCCAGCAGCTTGGGCCGGGGACAGATTTACTACGAGCAGTACTTC. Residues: CASSLGRGQIYYEQYF.